The 31 T cell receptor beta chains given below trace back to one sample, sequenced in a study of identical twins (dated by TCRdb to 2016 to 2017). Library creation used 5' RACE. The run used an Illumina HiSeq 2000. The public reads were quality trimmed at Q25 with fastp and then assembled into clones with MiXCR by TCRdb, keeping productive beta chains. Each CDR3 protein gets just one entry, which takes the most common genes and DNA from the rows behind it. This sample lists 1.5 million to 2 million distinct CDR3 sequences; about 30% were detected once. The top ten hold around 0.3% of the sample. The sequencing input was cord blood. Receptors originate from a newborn girl in good health.

The chain carries TRBV3-1 and TRBJ1-1, with a possible D match to TRBD1 (6 bases). V lost 1 base to trimming and J lost 4 bases, with 10 bases between them. Germline-derived CDR1 and CDR2 are LGHDT and YNNKEL (reference sequence). This CDR3 is built from 14 residues. The CDR3: CASSQGAGATEAFF. The CDR3 bases are TGTGCCAGCAGCCAAGGAGCAGGGGCCACTGAAGCTTTCTTT.

This chain links TRBV12-3 or TRBV12-4 with TRBJ2-3; D possibly corresponds to TRBD2 (6 bases). CDR3 size: 13 residues. CDR3: CAVQRRGTDTQYF. CDR3 nucleotide sequence: TGTGCAGTCCAGCGGAGGGGCACAGATACGCAGTATTTT.

The chain joins TRBV6-1 to TRBJ1-2, with D possibly being TRBD1 (5 bases). The CDR3 runs to 14 residues. Germline CDR1 and CDR2: MNHNS and SASEGT. V lost 8 bases and J lost 0, with 13 bases in between. The CDR3 nucleotides are TGTGCCAGCGGGGGGAGACAGTCTAACTATGGCTACACCTTC. Translation gives CASGGRQSNYGYTF.

The chain combines TRBV4-1 with TRBJ2-3, with TRBD2 as a possible D gene (6 bases). CDR1 MGHRA and CDR2 YSYEKL come from the germline V gene. This CDR3 comprises 14 residues. Trimming cost V 1 base and J 5 bases, with 10 bases left between them. CDR3 residues: CASSQAGDIDTQYF. CDR3 in DNA: TGCGCCAGCAGCCAAGCGGGAGATATAGATACGCAGTATTTT.

J is TRBJ2-5 and V is TRBV20-1, with 9 nucleotides matching TRBD1. The end of the DNA fits TRBJ2-4 better, so the J call may be wrong. From germline, CDR1 is DFQATT and CDR2 SNEGSKA (reference sequence). The CDR3 extends over 14 amino acids. The CDR3 spells CSAGANRGQNIQYF. The CDR3 bases are TGCAGTGCTGGGGCTAACAGGGGGCAGAACATTCAGTACTTC.

This rearrangement joins TRBV12-3 or TRBV12-4 to TRBJ2-1; TRBD1 is a possible D gene (6 bases). The J call is doubtful: the DNA matches TRBJ2-7 better. CDR3 size: 15 residues. The CDR3 here is CASSSGVSSYNEQYF. The CDR3 DNA sequence: TGTGCCAGCAGTTCAGGGGTAAGCTCCTACAATGAGCAGTACTTC.

This clonotype came up a few times. The chain uses TRBV12-3 or TRBV12-4 and TRBJ2-3, with D possibly TRBD1 on 6 matching bases. The CDR3 has 13 amino acids. V was clipped by 8 bases and J by 0 bases, with 9 bases between them. In DNA form, the CDR3 reads TGTGCCAGCCAGGGGCCTAGCACAGATACGCAGTATTTT. Translation: CASQGPSTDTQYF.

This clonotype was seen many times. The rearrangement links TRBV12-3 or TRBV12-4 to TRBJ1-2; D uncertain. The CDR3 consists of 13 residues. Trimming shortened V by 0 bases and J by 4 bases, and 6 bases separated the two germline ends. The CDR3 DNA reads TGTGCCAGCAGTTTAGCGGCAGTCTATGGCTACACCTTC. Translated: CASSLAAVYGYTF.

A note on this clonotype: A junction end diverges from the germline sequence, so it may reflect a read error. The chain uses TRBV12-3 or TRBV12-4 and TRBJ2-3; 9 nucleotides match TRBD1. This CDR3 contains 17 residues. The CDR3 protein is CASSSTGQGIWTDAQYF. The CDR3 bases are TGTGCCAGCAGTTCCACGGGACAGGGAATTTGGACAGATGCGCAGTATTTT.

On this clonotype: This may be a read error: a much more frequent sequence differs by one nucleotide. The gene calls are TRBV29-1 and TRBJ2-7; D is perhaps TRBD1 (5 bases). CDR3 size: 14 residues. Germline V gene lookup returns CDR1 SQVTM and CDR2 ANQGSEA. The CDR3 bases are TGCAGCGTTGTGCAGGCAAGGGGCTCCTACGATCAGTACTTC. Its protein product is CSVVQARGSYDQYF.

The genes are TRBV6-1 and TRBJ2-5, with 7 bases aligning to TRBD2. This CDR3 is built from 17 residues. Germline values: CDR1 MNHNS, CDR2 SASEGT. Trimming took 1 base from V and 5 from J; bases not matched to a gene: 13. CDR3 in amino acids: CASSEERAGERRETQYF. CDR3 DNA sequence: TGTGCCAGCAGTGAAGAACGGGCGGGAGAAAGAAGGGAGACCCAGTACTTC.

This clonotype occurred a few times. The rearrangement joins TRBV7-9 to TRBJ1-2, with 8 bases lining up with TRBD1. The germline gives CDR1 SEHNR, CDR2 FQNEAQ (reference sequence). The length of the CDR3 is 14 residues. The ends lost 6 bases at V and 0 bases at J; junction bases unmatched: 3. The CDR3 spells CASRPQGANYGYTF. The CDR3 DNA reads as TGTGCCAGCAGGCCACAGGGGGCTAACTATGGCTACACCTTC. The full variable domain, completed using reference TRBV7-9 and TRBJ1-2, is DTGVSQNPRHKITKRGQNVTFRCDPISEHNRLYWYRQTLGQGPEFLTYFQNEAQLEKSRLLSDRFSAERPKGSFSTLEIQRTEQGDSAMYLCASRPQGANYGYTFGSGTRLTVV.

This clonotype was detected only a few times. The chain couples TRBV20-1 to TRBJ2-1; 8 bases are shared with TRBD1. This CDR3 contains 14 residues. In germline, CDR1 is DFQATT, CDR2 SNEGSKA (reference sequence). The J segment lost 6 bases and the V segment lost 4 bases, leaving 8 bases of the junction unmatched. Here the CDR3 reads CSATTGEFGNEQFF. The CDR3 nucleotides are TGCAGTGCTACGACAGGGGAATTTGGCAATGAGCAGTTCTTC.

This chain joins TRBV6-6 and TRBJ1-1; 8 positions match TRBD1. With V trimmed by 5 bases and J by 7 bases, 12 bases remained unmatched. The germline gives CDR1 MNHNY, CDR2 SVGAGI (reference sequence). This CDR3 has 15 amino acids. The CDR3 loop reads CASSPRTGKKNEAFF. The CDR3 coding sequence is TGTGCCAGCAGTCCCCGGACAGGGAAGAAAAATGAAGCTTTCTTT.

This clonotype occurred many times. The chain joins TRBV25-1 to TRBJ1-4; D perhaps matches TRBD1 (6 bases). This CDR3 region has 14 residues. V was pared by 4 bases and J by 2 bases, with 8 bases between. The germline gives CDR1 MGHDK, CDR2 SYGVNS. The CDR3 protein is CASSGRGTNEKLFF. DNA of the CDR3: TGTGCCAGCAGTGGGAGGGGGACTAATGAAAAACTGTTTTTT.

This chain connects TRBV6-6 to TRBJ1-1; TRBD1 matches 7 bases. The CDR3 consists of 14 residues. CDR1 is MNHNY, CDR2 SVGAGI, per germline (reference sequence). Unmatched junction bases numbered 8, after V lost 6 bases and J lost 4 bases. The CDR3 spells CASRQTGIVTEAFF. CDR3 coding DNA: TGTGCCAGCAGGCAGACAGGGATCGTCACTGAAGCTTTCTTT.

The chain has TRBV25-1 and TRBJ2-7; 7 bases agree with TRBD2. Germline V gene data show CDR1 as MGHDK and CDR2 as SYGVNS. The CDR3 covers 16 residues. V lost 0 bases to trimming and J lost 4 bases; unmatched junction nucleotides: 9. The CDR3 spells CASSEYWAGDGYEQYF. The CDR3 DNA reads TGTGCCAGCAGTGAATATTGGGCGGGAGATGGATACGAGCAGTACTTC.

The genes are TRBV7-2 and TRBJ2-3; TRBD2 aligns across 14 bases. The CDR3 totals 18 residues. V trimming: 1 base; J trimming: 7 bases; junction bases outside the gene matches: 10. Germline CDR1 and CDR2: SGHTA and FQGNSA. The CDR3 reads CASSLVGTSGGTANTQYF. The CDR3 DNA reads as TGTGCCAGCAGCTTAGTGGGGACTAGCGGGGGTACTGCGAATACGCAGTATTTT.

The chain is built from TRBV29-1 and TRBJ2-4; TRBD2 might be the D (6 bases). Deletions cut 4 bases from V and 13 bases from J, with 20 bases between. This CDR3 contains 13 residues. CDR1 SQVTM and CDR2 ANQGSEA come from the germline V gene. The CDR3 protein is CSVAPGLLMEQYF. In DNA form, the CDR3 reads TGCAGCGTTGCCCCCGGACTACTCATGGAGCAGTACTTC.

A few counts support this clonotype. The J gene is TRBJ2-1, the V gene TRBV12-3 or TRBV12-4, with TRBD2 matching 8 bases. The CDR3 extends over 12 amino acids. The ends lost 11 bases at V and 0 bases at J; junction bases unmatched: 0. The CDR3 is CAAGGSYNEQFF. CDR3 DNA: TGTGCCGCGGGGGGCTCCTACAATGAGCAGTTCTTC.

To note about this clonotype: This may arise from a read error, as a much more abundant clone is one base away. The CDR3 DNA reads as TGTGCCAGCAGGTCGGACAGGGCAAATCAGCCCCAGCATTTT. Its protein product is CASRSDRANQPQHF. This sequence joins TRBV7-9 and TRBJ1-5, with 8 bases lining up with TRBD1. Germline-derived CDR1 and CDR2 are SEHNR and FQNEAQ (reference sequence). Trimming removed 6 bases from V and 4 bases from J; junction bases left unmatched: 5. There are 14 residues in the CDR3. Looking up the rest from reference TRBV7-9 and TRBJ1-5 gives the full variable domain: DTGVSQNPRHKITKRGQNVTFRCDPISEHNRLYWYRQTLGQGPEFLTYFQNEAQLEKSRLLSDRFSAERPKGSFSTLEIQRTEQGDSAMYLCASRSDRANQPQHFGDGTRLSIL.

This clonotype was seen a handful of times. This chain joins TRBV20-1 and TRBJ1-4; D is perhaps TRBD1 (6 bases). There are 15 residues in the CDR3. The germline V gene has CDR1 DFQATT and CDR2 SNEGSKA (reference sequence). V lost 5 bases, J lost 0 bases, and 13 bases lay in between. CDR3 sequence (DNA): TGCAGTGCTCCCCGGCCAGGGGCAACTAATGAAAAACTGTTTTTT. This gives the protein CSAPRPGATNEKLFF.

This clonotype was seen a handful of times. The chain uses TRBV21-1 and TRBJ2-1; the table assigns TRBD2, which was not confirmed against the DNA. TRBV21-1 counts as a pseudogene. The CDR3 runs 18 residues. CDR3 nucleotide sequence: TGTGCCAGCAGCAAAGAGACTAGCGGGGGCAGCTCCTACAATGAGCAGTTCTTC. Translation gives CASSKETSGGSSYNEQFF.

This clonotype was detected once. The chain uses TRBV4-1 and TRBJ2-2; a possible D gene is TRBD2 (5 bases). The V end was cut by 0 bases, the J end by 1 base, with 9 bases between. Germline V lookup: CDR1 MGHRA, CDR2 YSYEKL. CDR3 length: 16 amino acids. CDR3 in amino acids: CASSQESGKNTGELFF. The CDR3 region has the DNA TGCGCCAGCAGCCAAGAAAGCGGAAAGAACACCGGGGAGCTGTTTTTT.

In its sample, this clonotype was seen many times. V and J are TRBV10-3 and TRBJ2-4; D remains unclear. The CDR3 totals 13 residues. Germline CDR1 ENHRY, CDR2 SYGVKD. V dropped 0 bases and J dropped 11 bases, with 11 bases sitting between them. The CDR3 coding sequence is TGTGCCATCAGTGAGTCCCACTTAGAACTTCAGTACTTC. Residues: CAISESHLELQYF.

DNA for the CDR3: TGTGCCAGCAGTCCATCACAGGTCCAAGAGACCCAGTACTTC. Translating it yields CASSPSQVQETQYF. The chain employs TRBV27 and TRBJ2-5; perhaps TRBD1 as D (5 bases). V lost 5 bases and J 1 base, leaving 11 bases between the germline ends. CDR1 is MNHEY, CDR2 SMNVEV, per germline (reference sequence). The CDR3 length is 14 residues.

The sample holds a few counts of this clonotype. The rearrangement uses TRBV18 and TRBJ2-5; TRBD1 matches at 7 bases. TRBJ2-7 explains the end of the DNA better; the J call may be wrong. The CDR3 length is 16 residues. CDR1 and CDR2 from the germline V gene are KGHSH and LQKENI. CDR3 bases: TGTGCCAGCTCAATGACCAAACAGGGGAGTACCTACGAGCAGTACTTC. It yields the protein CASSMTKQGSTYEQYF.

This clonotype was found many times. The chain has TRBV5-1 and TRBJ1-2, with a possible D match to TRBD1 (5 bases). The germline V and J ends were trimmed by 0 bases and 3 bases, with 15 bases remaining between them. CDR3 length: 16 residues. CDR1 and CDR2 (germline): SGHRS, YFSETQ. Written as DNA, the CDR3 is TGCGCCAGCAGCTTGGTGGCAGGGCCCAAAGACTATGGCTACACCTTC. Protein: CASSLVAGPKDYGYTF.

The chain combines TRBV12-3 or TRBV12-4 with TRBJ1-4; 7 positions agree with TRBD1. The CDR3 runs to 12 residues. The junction had 4 bases not matched to a gene; V was cut back by 7 bases and J by 8 bases. This chain's CDR3 is CASTDRTEKLFF. The CDR3 bases are TGTGCCAGCACGGACAGGACGGAAAAACTGTTTTTT.

The rearrangement links TRBV6-1 to TRBJ1-2; D not resolved. Germline-derived CDR1 and CDR2 are MNHNS and SASEGT. The V gene lost 4 bases and the J gene lost 0 bases, with 9 bases spanning the gap. The CDR3 is 14 residues long. The CDR3 sequence: CASSGWPANYGYTF. CDR3 DNA sequence: TGTGCCAGCAGTGGGTGGCCAGCTAACTATGGCTACACCTTC.

This clonotype was detected a few times. The chain employs TRBV20-1 and TRBJ1-1; maybe TRBD1 (5 bases). Trimming left V 5 bases short and J 1 base short, with 14 bases between. Germline V gene data show CDR1 as DFQATT and CDR2 as SNEGSKA (reference sequence). The CDR3 extends over 14 amino acids. The CDR3 is CSASTRVGNTEAFF. For the CDR3, the DNA is TGCAGTGCTTCAACCAGGGTCGGGAACACTGAAGCTTTCTTT.